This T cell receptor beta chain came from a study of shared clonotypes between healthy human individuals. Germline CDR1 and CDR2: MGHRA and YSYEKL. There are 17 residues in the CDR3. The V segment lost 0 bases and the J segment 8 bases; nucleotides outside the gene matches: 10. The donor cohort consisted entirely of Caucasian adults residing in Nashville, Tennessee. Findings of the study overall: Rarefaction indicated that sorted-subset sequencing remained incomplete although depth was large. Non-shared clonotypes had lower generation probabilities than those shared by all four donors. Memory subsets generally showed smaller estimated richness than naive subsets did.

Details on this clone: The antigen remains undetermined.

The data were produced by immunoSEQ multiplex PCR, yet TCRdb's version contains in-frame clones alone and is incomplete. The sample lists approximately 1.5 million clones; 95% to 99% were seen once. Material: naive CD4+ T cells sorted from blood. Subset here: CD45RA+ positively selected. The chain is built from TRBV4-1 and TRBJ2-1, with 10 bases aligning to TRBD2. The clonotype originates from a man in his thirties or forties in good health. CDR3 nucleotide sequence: TGCGCCAGCAGCCAAGATCGGCGAGCGGGAGGGCCGCATGAGCAGTTCTTC. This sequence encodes CASSQDRRAGGPHEQFF.